This T cell receptor beta chain stems from a study of PD-1 blockade in classical Hodgkin lymphoma. This clone was seen only a few times. Its antigen is not known. General study points: Patients with a complete response exhibited baseline diversity comparable to newly diagnosed patients. Newly diagnosed patients reportedly trailed healthy donors in baseline TCR diversity.

Patients all relapsed after autologous stem cell transplantation, and there was variation in brentuximab vedotin exposure. This CDR3 region has 12 residues. V lost 5 bases and J 5 bases, leaving 9 bases between the germline ends. CDR1 is ENHRY and CDR2 is SYGVKD in the germline V gene. Data came from immunoSEQ multiplex PCR; TCRdb stores just in-frame clones and leaves some out. The sample has nearly 55,000 clones; roughly 80% are singletons. The material sequenced was peripheral blood mononuclear cells (PBMCs), taken at baseline. The chain recombines TRBV10-3 with TRBJ1-1; possible D gene TRBD1, 6 bases. This sequence originates from a human donor with classical Hodgkin lymphoma. The CDR3 nucleotides read TGTGCCATCAGTTTGCAGGGGACTGAAGCTTTCTTT. This gives the protein CAISLQGTEAFF.